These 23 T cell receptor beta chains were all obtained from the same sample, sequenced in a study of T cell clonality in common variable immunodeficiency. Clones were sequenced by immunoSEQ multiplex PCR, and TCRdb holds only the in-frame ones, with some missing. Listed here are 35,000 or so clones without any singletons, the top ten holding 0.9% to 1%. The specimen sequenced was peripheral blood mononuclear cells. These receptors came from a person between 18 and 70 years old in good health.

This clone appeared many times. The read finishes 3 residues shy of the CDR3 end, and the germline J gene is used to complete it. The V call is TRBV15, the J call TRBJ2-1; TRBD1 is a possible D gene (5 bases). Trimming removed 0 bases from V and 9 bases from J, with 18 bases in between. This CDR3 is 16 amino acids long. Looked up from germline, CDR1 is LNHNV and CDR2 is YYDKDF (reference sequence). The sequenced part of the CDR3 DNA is TGTGCCACCAGCAGAGATCGGCTAGATCCCAGGGTTGAG. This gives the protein CATSRDRLDPRVE. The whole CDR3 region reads CATSRDRLDPRVEQFF.

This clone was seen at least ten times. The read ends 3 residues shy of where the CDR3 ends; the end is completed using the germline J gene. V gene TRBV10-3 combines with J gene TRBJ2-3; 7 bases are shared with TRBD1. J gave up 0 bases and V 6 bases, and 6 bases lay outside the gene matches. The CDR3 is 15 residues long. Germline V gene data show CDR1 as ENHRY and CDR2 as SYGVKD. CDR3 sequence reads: CAIRKSQGSTDTQYF. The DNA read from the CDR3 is TGTGCCATCAGGAAATCACAGGGGAGCACAGATACG.

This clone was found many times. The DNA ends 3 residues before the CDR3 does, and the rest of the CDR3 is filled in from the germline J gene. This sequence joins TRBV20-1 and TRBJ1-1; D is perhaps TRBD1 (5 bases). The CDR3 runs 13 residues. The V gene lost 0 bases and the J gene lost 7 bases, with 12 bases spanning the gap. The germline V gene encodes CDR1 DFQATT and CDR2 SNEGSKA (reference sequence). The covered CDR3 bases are TGCAGTGCTAGAGACACGACAGCCCTTGAA. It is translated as CSARDTTALE. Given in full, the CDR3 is CSARDTTALEAFF.

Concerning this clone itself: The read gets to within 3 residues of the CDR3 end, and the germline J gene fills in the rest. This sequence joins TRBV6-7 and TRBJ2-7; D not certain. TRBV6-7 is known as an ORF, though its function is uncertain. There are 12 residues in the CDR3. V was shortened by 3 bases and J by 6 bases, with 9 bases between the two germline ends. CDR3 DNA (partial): TGTGCCAGCAGTTATTCCGGTACCGAG. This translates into CASSYSGTE. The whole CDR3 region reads CASSYSGTEQYF.

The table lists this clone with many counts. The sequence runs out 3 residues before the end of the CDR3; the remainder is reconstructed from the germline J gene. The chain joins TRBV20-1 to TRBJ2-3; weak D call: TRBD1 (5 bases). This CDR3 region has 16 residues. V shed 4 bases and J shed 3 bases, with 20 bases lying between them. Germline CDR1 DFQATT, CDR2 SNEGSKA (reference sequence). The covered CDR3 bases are TGCAGTGCTACCCCTATTCGGGCAGGGCTGACAGATACG. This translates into CSATPIRAGLTDT. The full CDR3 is CSATPIRAGLTDTQYF.

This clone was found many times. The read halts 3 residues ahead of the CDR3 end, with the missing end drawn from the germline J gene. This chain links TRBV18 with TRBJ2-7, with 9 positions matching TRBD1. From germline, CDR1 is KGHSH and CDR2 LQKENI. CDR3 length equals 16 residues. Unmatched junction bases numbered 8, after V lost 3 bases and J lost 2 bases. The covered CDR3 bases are TGTGCCAGCTCACCTTATCCCGGACAGGGGACCTACGAG. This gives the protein CASSPYPGQGTYE. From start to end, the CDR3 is CASSPYPGQGTYEQYF.

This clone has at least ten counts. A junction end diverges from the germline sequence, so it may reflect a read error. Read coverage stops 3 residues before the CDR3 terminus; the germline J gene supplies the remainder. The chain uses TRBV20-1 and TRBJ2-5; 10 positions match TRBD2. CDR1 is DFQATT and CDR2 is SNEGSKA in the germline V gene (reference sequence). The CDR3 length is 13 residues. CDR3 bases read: TGCAGTGCGAGAGCGGGGGGGCGAGAGACC. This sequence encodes CSARAGGRET. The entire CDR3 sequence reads CSARAGGRETQYF.

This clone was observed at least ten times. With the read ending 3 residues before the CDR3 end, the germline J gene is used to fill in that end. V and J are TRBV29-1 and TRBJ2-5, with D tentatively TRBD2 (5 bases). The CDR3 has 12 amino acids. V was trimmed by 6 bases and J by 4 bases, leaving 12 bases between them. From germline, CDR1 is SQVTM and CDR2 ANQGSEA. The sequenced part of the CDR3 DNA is TGCAGCGTAAGACTACTTGGAGAGACC. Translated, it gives CSVRLLGET. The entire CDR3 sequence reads CSVRLLGETQYF. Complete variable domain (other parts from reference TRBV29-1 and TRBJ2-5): SAVISQKPSRDICQRGTSLTIQCQVDSQVTMMFWYRQQPGQSLTLIATANQGSEATYESGFVIDKFPISRPNLTFSTLTVSNMSPEDSSIYLCSVRLLGETQYFGPGTRLLVL.

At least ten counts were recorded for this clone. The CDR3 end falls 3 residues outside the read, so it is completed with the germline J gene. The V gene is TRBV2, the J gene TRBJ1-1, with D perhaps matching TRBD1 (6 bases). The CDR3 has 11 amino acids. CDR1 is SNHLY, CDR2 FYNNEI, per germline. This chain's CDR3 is CASSVQGEAFF. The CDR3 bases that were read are TGTGCCAGCAGTGTCCAGGGGGAA.

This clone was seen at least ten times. CDR3 DNA, as far as it was read: TGTGCCAGCAGCTTTTCTCAGGTTAGAGACACTGAA. It codes for CASSFSQVRDTE. The whole CDR3 sequence reads CASSFSQVRDTEAFF. V usage is TRBV7-2 and J usage is TRBJ1-1; D is unresolved. The CDR3 extends 3 residues past the end of the read, so its final part is completed from the germline J gene. CDR3 length: 15 amino acids. CDR1 and CDR2 (germline): SGHTA, FQGNSA. V lost 3 bases to trimming and J lost 3 bases, with 14 bases between them.

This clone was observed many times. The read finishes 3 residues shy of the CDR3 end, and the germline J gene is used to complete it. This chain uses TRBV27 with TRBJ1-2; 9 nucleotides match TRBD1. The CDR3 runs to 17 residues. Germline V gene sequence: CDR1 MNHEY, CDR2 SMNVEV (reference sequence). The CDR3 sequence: CASSLSPGQGAARGYTF. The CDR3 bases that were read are TGTGCCAGCAGTTTAAGTCCGGGACAGGGAGCCGCGCGCGGC.

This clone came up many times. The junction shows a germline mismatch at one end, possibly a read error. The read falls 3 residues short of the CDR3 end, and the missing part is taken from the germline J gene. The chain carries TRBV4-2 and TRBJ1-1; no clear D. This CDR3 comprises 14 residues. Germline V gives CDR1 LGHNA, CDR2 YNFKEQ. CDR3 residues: CASSQDTSQTEAFF. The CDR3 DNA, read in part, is TGCGCCAGCAGCCAAGATACCTCCCAGACTGAA.

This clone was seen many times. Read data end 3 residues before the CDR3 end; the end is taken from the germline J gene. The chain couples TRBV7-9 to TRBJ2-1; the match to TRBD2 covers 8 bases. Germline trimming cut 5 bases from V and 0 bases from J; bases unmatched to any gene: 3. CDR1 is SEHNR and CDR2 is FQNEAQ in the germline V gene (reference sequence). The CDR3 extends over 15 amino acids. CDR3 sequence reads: CASSLSGSSYNEQFF. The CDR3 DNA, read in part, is TGTGCCAGCAGCCTGAGCGGGAGCTCCTACAATGAG.

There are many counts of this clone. This chain's CDR3 is CASSRLAGALSTDTQYF. The part of the CDR3 DNA that was read is TGTGCCAGCAGTCGCCTAGCGGGGGCCTTAAGCACAGATACG. The rearrangement joins TRBV14 to TRBJ2-3, with 10 nucleotides matching TRBD2. The read is 3 residues too short to cover the CDR3 end, so that end is filled in from the germline J gene. The CDR3 has 17 amino acids. Germline CDR1 reads SGHDN; CDR2 reads FVKESK. The junction had 9 bases not matched to a gene; V was cut back by 6 bases and J by 0 bases.

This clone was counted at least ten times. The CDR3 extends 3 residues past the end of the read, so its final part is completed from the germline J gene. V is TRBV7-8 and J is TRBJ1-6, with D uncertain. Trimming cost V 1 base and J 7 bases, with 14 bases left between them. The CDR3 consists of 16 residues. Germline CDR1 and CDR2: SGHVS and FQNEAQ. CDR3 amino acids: CASSLDTLTTNSPLHF. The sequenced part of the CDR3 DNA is TGTGCCAGCAGCTTAGATACCTTAACTACGAATTCACCC.

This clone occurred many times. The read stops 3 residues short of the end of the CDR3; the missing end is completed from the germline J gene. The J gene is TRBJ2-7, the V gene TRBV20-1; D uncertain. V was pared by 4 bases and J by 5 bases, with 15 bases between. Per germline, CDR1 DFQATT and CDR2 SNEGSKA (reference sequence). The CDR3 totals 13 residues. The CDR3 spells CSATSTSDHEQYF. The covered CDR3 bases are TGCAGTGCTACCTCGACAAGTGATCACGAG.

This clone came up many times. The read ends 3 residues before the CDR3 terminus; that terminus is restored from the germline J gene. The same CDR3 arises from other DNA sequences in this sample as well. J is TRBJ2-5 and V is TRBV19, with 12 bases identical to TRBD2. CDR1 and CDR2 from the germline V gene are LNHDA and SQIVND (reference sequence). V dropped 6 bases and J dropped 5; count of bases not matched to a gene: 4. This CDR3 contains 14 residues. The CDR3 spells CASSLAGGSETQYF. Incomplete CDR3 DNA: TGTGCCAGTAGCCTAGCGGGAGGGTCGGAGACC.

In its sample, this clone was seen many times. CDR3 DNA, as far as it was read: TGCGCCAGCAGCTTGGGGTACAGGGGGCGTCGAGGTGGC. Its translation is CASSLGYRGRRGG. From start to end, the CDR3 is CASSLGYRGRRGGYTF. The V call is TRBV5-1, the J call TRBJ1-2; TRBD1 matches at 9 bases. The read terminates 3 residues ahead of where the CDR3 ends, so the germline J gene completes it. Germline lookup yields CDR1 SGHRS and CDR2 YFSETQ. The CDR3 runs 16 residues. Trimming cost V 0 bases and J 7 bases; bases outside gene matches: 10.

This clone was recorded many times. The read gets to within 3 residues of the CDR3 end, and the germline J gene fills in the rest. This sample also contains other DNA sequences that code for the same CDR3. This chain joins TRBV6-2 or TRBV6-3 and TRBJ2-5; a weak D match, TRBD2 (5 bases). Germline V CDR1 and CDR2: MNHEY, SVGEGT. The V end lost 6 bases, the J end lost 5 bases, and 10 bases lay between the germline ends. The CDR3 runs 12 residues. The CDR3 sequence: CASRTRVETQYF. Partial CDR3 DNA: TGTGCCAGCAGGACGAGGGTCGAGACC.

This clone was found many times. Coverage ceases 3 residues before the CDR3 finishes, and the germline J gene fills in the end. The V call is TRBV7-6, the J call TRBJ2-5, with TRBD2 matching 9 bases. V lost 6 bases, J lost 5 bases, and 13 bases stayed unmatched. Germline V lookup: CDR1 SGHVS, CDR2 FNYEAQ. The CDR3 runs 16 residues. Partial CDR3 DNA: TGTGCCAGCAGGCACCCATACAAGGCGGGGGGGGAGACC. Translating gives CASRHPYKAGGET. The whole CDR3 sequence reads CASRHPYKAGGETQYF.

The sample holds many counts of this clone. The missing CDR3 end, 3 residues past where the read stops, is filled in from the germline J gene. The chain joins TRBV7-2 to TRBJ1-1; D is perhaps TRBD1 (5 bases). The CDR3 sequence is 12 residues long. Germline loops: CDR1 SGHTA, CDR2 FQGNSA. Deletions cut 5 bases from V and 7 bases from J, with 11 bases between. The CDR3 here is CASSQGFVEAFF. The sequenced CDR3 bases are TGTGCCAGCAGCCAGGGTTTTGTTGAA. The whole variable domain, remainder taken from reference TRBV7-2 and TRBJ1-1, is GAGVSQSPSNKVTEKGKDVELRCDPISGHTALYWYRQSLGQGLEFLIYFQGNSAPDKSGLPSDRFSAERTGGSVSTLTIQRTQQEDSAVYLCASSQGFVEAFFGQGTRLTVV.

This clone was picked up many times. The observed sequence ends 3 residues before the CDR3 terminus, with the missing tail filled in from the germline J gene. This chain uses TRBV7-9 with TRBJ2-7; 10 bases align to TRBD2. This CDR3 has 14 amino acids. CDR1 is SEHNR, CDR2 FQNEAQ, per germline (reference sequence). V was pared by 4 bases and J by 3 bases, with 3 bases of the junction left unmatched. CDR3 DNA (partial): TGTGCCAGCAGCTCGGGACTAGCGCACTACGAG. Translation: CASSSGLAHYE. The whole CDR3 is CASSSGLAHYEQYF.

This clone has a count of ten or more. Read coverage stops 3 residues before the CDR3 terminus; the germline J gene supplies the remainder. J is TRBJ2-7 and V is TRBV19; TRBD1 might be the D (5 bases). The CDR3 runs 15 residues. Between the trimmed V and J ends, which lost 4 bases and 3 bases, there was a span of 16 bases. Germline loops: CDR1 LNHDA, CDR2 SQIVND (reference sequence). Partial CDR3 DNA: TGTGCCAGTAGTACCCTAGGACAAGGAATCTACGAG. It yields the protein CASSTLGQGIYE. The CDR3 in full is CASSTLGQGIYEQYF.